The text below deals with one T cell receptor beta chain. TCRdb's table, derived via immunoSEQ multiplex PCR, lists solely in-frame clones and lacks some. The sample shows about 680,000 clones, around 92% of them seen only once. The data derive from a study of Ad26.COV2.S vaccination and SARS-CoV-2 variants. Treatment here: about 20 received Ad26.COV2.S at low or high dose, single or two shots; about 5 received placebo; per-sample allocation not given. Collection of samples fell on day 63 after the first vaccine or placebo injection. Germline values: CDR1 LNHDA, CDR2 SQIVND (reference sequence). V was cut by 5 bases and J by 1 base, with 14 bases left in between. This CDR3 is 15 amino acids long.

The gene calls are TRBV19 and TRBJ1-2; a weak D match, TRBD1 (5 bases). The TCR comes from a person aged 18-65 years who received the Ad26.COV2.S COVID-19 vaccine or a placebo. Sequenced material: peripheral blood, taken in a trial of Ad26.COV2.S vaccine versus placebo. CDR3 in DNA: TGTGCCAGTAGTCTGCGGGGCGATCATAACTATGGCTACACCTTC. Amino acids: CASSLRGDHNYGYTF.